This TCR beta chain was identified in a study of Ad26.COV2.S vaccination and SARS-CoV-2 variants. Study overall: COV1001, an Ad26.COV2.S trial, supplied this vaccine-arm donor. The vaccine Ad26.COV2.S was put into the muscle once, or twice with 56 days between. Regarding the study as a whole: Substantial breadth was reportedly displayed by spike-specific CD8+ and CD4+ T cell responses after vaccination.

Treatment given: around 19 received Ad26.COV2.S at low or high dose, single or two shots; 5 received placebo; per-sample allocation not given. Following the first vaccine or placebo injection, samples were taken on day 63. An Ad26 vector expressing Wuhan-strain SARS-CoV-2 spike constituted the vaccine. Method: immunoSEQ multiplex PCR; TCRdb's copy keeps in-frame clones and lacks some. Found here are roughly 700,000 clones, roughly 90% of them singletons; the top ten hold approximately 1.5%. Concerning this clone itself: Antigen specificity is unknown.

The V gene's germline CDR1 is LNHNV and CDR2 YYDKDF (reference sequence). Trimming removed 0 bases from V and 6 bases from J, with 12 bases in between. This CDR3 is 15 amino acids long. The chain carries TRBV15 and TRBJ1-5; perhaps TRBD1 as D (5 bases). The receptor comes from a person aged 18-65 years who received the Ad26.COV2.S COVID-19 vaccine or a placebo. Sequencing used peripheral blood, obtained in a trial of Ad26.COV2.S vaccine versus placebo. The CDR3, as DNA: TGTGCCACCAGCAGAGAGACCAGGGAAGGTCAGCCCCAGCATTTT. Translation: CATSRETREGQPQHF.